This T cell receptor (beta chain) was obtained from a study of blood T cell repertoires in COVID-19. Study background: The United States, Italy and Spain supplied acute and convalescent COVID-19 samples. PBMCs, B-cell-depleted T cells, or T cells were the source of the cDNA or gDNA that made up the material.

V lost 7 bases, J lost 0 bases, and 15 bases lay in between. CDR1 is GTSNPN, CDR2 SVGIG, per germline (reference sequence). The CDR3 extends over 15 amino acids. Per the study methods: Amplification from reference gene primers served as the basis for estimated nucleated cell counts. Here immunoSEQ multiplex PCR was the method, and the copy in TCRdb shows in-frame clones only, minus some. V and J calls and clone size follow that table, whereas D and trimming were derived from the DNA. This sample has roughly 230,000 clones, with around 88% found just once. The source is a man in his forties with active or convalescent COVID-19. The chain uses TRBV30 and TRBJ1-4, with D perhaps TRBD1 (5 bases). Input material: peripheral blood. CDR3 coding DNA: TGTGCCTCGACAGCTAGACCTACAACTAATGAAAAACTGTTTTTT. The encoded protein is CASTARPTTNEKLFF.